This paragraph reports one TCR beta chain. Its antigen remains unknown. A much larger clone differs from this one at a single base, so this may be a read error. The data derive from a study of blood T cells in healthy people across ages. Study-wide results and limits: While age rose, TCR beta diversity per million T cells dropped in a roughly linear way.

Germline V gene sequence: CDR1 SGHAT, CDR2 FQNNGV. This CDR3 is built from 11 residues. A second PCR, run for roughly 7 to 11 cycles, used a sample-barcoded 5' primer plus a J-beta primer mix. TCRdb re-analysed the 5' RACE reads in MiXCR, keeping a single row per CDR3 protein. The sample consists of 910,000 or so distinct CDR3 sequences, roughly 50% of them appearing once. The TCR comes from a woman aged 60-75 years in good health. The sample comprised blood. V and J are TRBV11-2 and TRBJ2-4; D uncertain. The J call could be wrong; TRBJ2-7 is a better fit for the DNA end. The CDR3 DNA reads as TGTGCCAGCAGCTTAATCTGCGAGCAGTACTTC. Amino acids: CASSLICEQYF.